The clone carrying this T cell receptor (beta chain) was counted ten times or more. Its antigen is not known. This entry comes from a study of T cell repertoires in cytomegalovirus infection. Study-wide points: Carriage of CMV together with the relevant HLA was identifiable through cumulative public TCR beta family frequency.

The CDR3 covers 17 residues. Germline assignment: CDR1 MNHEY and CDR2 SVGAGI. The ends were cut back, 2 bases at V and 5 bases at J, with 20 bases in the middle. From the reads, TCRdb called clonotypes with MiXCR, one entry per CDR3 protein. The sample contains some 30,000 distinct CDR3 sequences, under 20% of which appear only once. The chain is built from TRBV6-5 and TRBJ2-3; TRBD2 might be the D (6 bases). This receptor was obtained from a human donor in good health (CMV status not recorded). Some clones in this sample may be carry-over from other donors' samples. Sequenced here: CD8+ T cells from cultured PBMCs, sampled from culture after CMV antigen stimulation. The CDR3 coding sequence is TGTGCCAGCAGTTACGAGGGGACGGGCGGAGGGAGAGATACGCAGTATTTT. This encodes CASSYEGTGGGRDTQYF.